A single sample is the source of the 8 T cell receptor beta chains below, sequenced in a study of identical twins. Via MiXCR, TCRdb re-called the 5' RACE reads, giving one row per CDR3 protein. The sample has 700,000 to 950,000 distinct CDR3 sequences; 9% to 15% are singletons. This sample also appeared in a second study, on yellow fever vaccine responses in identical twins.

Input material: PBMCs. The source is a woman aged 18-30 years in good health.

The chain combines TRBV4-1 with TRBJ2-7, with 11 bases identical to TRBD2. The CDR3 length is 16 residues. The germline V gene has CDR1 MGHRA and CDR2 YSYEKL. V dropped 1 base and J dropped 3; count of bases not matched to a gene: 5. The CDR3 loop reads CASSQGGLAENYEQYF. CDR3 nucleotide sequence: TGCGCCAGCAGCCAAGGGGGACTAGCGGAGAACTACGAGCAGTACTTC.

The chain combines TRBV6-4 with TRBJ2-1; 10 nucleotides line up with TRBD2. CDR1 is MRHNA and CDR2 is SNTAGT in the germline V gene. V was pared by 0 bases and J by 8 bases, with 10 bases of the junction left unmatched. The CDR3 is made up of 17 amino acids. CDR3 amino acids: CASSDSGASGSRDEQFF. CDR3 DNA sequence: TGTGCCAGCAGTGACTCGGGGGCTAGCGGGAGCCGGGATGAGCAGTTCTTC.

The gene calls are TRBV11-1 and TRBJ2-2; no reliable D call. The CDR3 totals 13 residues. Germline lookup yields CDR1 SGHAT and CDR2 FQDESV (reference sequence). Trimming cost V 5 bases and J 3 bases, with 7 bases left between them. The CDR3 loop reads CASSAIDTGELFF. The CDR3 coding sequence is TGTGCCAGCAGCGCAATAGACACCGGGGAGCTGTTTTTT.

This clonotype was detected ten times or more. The chain links TRBV5-1 to TRBJ2-3, with a possible D match to TRBD2 (5 bases). This CDR3 is built from 13 residues. Looked up from germline, CDR1 is SGHRS and CDR2 is YFSETQ. Trimming removed 4 bases at V and 2 bases at J, with 8 bases between. The CDR3 region has the DNA TGCGCCAGCAGCACGGGATACACAGATACGCAGTATTTT. Its protein is CASSTGYTDTQYF.

There are many counts of this clonotype. The V and J genes are TRBV20-1 and TRBJ2-3, with no clear D. The CDR3 has 16 residues. Trimming cost V 3 bases and J 0 bases, with 16 bases left between them. Germline V gene lookup returns CDR1 DFQATT and CDR2 SNEGSKA (reference sequence). DNA for the CDR3: TGCAGTGCTAGTCCGTTAGCAACGGACAGCACAGATACGCAGTATTTT. Amino acid sequence: CSASPLATDSTDTQYF.

This chain connects TRBV29-1 to TRBJ1-2; D gene unclear. The ends were cut back, 4 bases at V and 4 bases at J, with 13 bases in the middle. This CDR3 has 13 residues. CDR1 SQVTM and CDR2 ANQGSEA come from the germline V gene. The CDR3, as DNA: TGCAGCGTTGTTCCAGTAGTAACCTATGGCTACACCTTC. Translated, it gives CSVVPVVTYGYTF.

This clonotype was counted between two and nine times. The CDR3 spells CASSSRTANLQETQYF. The CDR3 bases are TGTGCCAGCAGTTCTAGGACAGCAAATTTACAAGAGACCCAGTACTTC. The chain is built from TRBV12-3 or TRBV12-4 and TRBJ2-5; maybe TRBD1 (6 bases). The CDR3 covers 16 residues. V was cut by 4 bases and J by 2 bases, with 17 bases left in between.

This clonotype has more than one count but fewer than ten. This chain uses TRBV12-3 or TRBV12-4 with TRBJ1-5; weak D call: TRBD1 (5 bases). This CDR3 is 17 amino acids long. The V end lost 5 bases, the J end lost 2 bases, and 19 bases lay between the germline ends. The CDR3 spells CASSPHADRGGNQPQHF. CDR3 bases: TGTGCCAGCAGTCCCCACGCCGATAGGGGCGGCAATCAGCCCCAGCATTTT.